A selection of T cell receptor beta chains follows, all from one sample in a study of metastatic and nonmetastatic thyroid tumors. Using MiXCR, TCRdb re-called clones from the PCR reads. The repertoire has just under 8,000 clones, approximately 24% of them found once; the top ten carry roughly 6.1%. Source material: adjacent normal tissue. The receptors originated from a female donor with papillary thyroid cancer or a benign thyroid nodule (not recorded which). Some clones in this sample may be carry-over from other donors' samples. Both conserved end residues are part of each CDR3. The D gene is left open where the match is weak. Clone sizes are given selectively: once, few, many, or a class where the clone is expanded.

V gene	clone size	J gene	CDR3 length	D gene	CDR3 protein	CDR3 DNA
TRBV18	.	TRBJ2-3	16	TRBD2	CASSLTSGSKTDTQYF	TGTGCCAGCTCACTTACTAGCGGGAGTAAAACAGATACGCAGTATTTT
TRBV20-1	.	TRBJ2-7	13	TRBD2	CSADMTSGSEQYF	TGCAGTGCTGACATGACTAGCGGGAGCGAGCAGTACTTC
TRBV5-1	.	TRBJ2-7	16	.	CASSLGEFASSYEQYF	TGCGCCAGCAGCTTGGGGGAGTTTGCGTCCTCCTACGAGCAGTACTTC
TRBV3-1	.	TRBJ2-7	13	.	CASSQTRDYEQYF	TGTGCCAGCAGCCAGACTAGGGACTACGAGCAGTACTTC
TRBV5-4	.	TRBJ1-5	17	.	CASSFNYRDIGNQPQHF	TGTGCCAGCAGCTTTAACTACAGGGACATAGGCAATCAGCCCCAGCATTTT
TRBV28	.	TRBJ1-5	14	TRBD1	CASSYGTGNQPQHF	TGTGCCAGCAGTTACGGGACAGGGAACCAGCCCCAGCATTTT
TRBV6-4	few	TRBJ1-6	15	TRBD1	CASSPTGANNSPLHF	TGTGCCAGCAGTCCGACAGGGGCCAATAATTCACCCCTCCACTTT
TRBV4-1	.	TRBJ2-5	17	TRBD2	CASSRAPAGTNGETQYF	TGCGCCAGCAGCCGAGCACCAGCCGGGACTAACGGGGAGACCCAGTACTTC
TRBV12-3/TRBV12-4	.	TRBJ2-3	14	.	CASSLDGGTDTQYF	TGTGCCAGCAGCCTGGACGGAGGGACAGATACGCAGTATTTT
TRBV19	many	TRBJ1-2	14	.	CASSIGGGNYGYTF	TGTGCCAGTAGTATAGGGGGCGGAAACTATGGCTACACCTTC
TRBV7-2	.	TRBJ2-1	13	TRBD2	CASSLLLAGDKFF	TGTGCCAGCAGCTTATTACTAGCGGGAGACAAGTTCTTC
TRBV11-2	large	TRBJ1-2	15	TRBD1	CASSLQGGAGGGYTF	TGTGCCAGCAGCTTACAAGGGGGCGCGGGAGGTGGCTACACCTTC
TRBV7-6	many	TRBJ2-1	11	.	CASLQDNEQFF	TGTGCCAGCCTCCAGGACAATGAGCAGTTCTTC
TRBV10-1	.	TRBJ2-2	14	TRBD1	CASSGQGTTGELFF	TGCGCCAGCAGTGGACAGGGTACCACCGGGGAGCTGTTTTTT
TRBV12-3/TRBV12-4	many	TRBJ2-7	13	.	CASSLAQGHEQYF	TGTGCCAGCAGTTTAGCGCAAGGGCACGAGCAGTACTTC
TRBV27	medium-sized	TRBJ1-5	14	.	CASSFLGSNQPQHF	TGTGCCAGCAGTTTTTTGGGTAGCAATCAGCCCCAGCATTTT
TRBV6-5	few	TRBJ1-5	15	.	CASSYSPDGVGPQHF	TGTGCCAGCAGTTACTCCCCCGACGGTGTGGGGCCCCAGCATTTT
TRBV20-1	.	TRBJ2-7	12	TRBD2	CSVGSGPYEQYF	TGCAGTGTTGGTAGCGGGCCCTACGAGCAGTACTTC
TRBV11-3	.	TRBJ1-1	14	.	CASSSLGYRTEAFF	TGTGCCAGCAGCTCTCTGGGATATCGCACTGAAGCTTTCTTT
TRBV7-6	.	TRBJ1-2	14	.	CASSLPGRGSGYTF	TGTGCCAGCAGCTTACCCGGCAGGGGTTCTGGCTACACCTTC
TRBV19	few	TRBJ1-6	15	TRBD1	CASSKPGQWNSPLHF	TGTGCCAGTAGTAAGCCGGGACAGTGGAATTCACCCCTCCACTTT
TRBV5-1	medium-sized	TRBJ1-1	14	TRBD1	CASSPGQGNTEAFF	TGCGCCAGCAGCCCGGGACAGGGGAACACTGAAGCTTTCTTT
TRBV20-1	few	TRBJ2-2	14	.	CSARELTNTGELFF	TGCAGTGCTAGAGAACTTACGAACACCGGGGAGCTGTTTTTT